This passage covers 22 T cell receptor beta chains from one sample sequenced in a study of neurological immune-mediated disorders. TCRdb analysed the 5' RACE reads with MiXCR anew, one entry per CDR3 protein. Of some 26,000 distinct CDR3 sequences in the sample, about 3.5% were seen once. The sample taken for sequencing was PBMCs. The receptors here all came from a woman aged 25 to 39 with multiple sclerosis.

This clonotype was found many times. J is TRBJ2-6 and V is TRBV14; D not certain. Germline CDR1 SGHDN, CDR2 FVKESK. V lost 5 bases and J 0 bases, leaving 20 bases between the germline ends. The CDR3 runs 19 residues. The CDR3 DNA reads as TGTGCCAGCAGCGCCCGATGGATGGCGATGAGCTCTGGGGCCAACGTCCTGACTTTC. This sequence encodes CASSARWMAMSSGANVLTF.

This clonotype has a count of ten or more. The CDR3 DNA follows: TGTGCCAGCAGTTACTCGAAGTTCGCGGGAGAAGGCACAGATACGCAGTATTTT. Translation gives CASSYSKFAGEGTDTQYF. V is TRBV6-2 or TRBV6-3 and J is TRBJ2-3; the match to TRBD2 covers 7 bases. The CDR3 extends over 18 amino acids. The germline CDR1 and CDR2 sequences are MNHEY and SVGEGT. With V trimmed by 0 bases and J by 1 base, 10 bases remained unmatched.

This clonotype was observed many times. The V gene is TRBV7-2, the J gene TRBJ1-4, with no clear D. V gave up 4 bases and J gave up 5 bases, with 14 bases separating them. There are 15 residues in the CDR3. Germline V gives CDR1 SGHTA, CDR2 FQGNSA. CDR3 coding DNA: TGTGCCAGCAGCTACAAGCCGGCCACGAATGAAAAACTGTTTTTT. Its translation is CASSYKPATNEKLFF.

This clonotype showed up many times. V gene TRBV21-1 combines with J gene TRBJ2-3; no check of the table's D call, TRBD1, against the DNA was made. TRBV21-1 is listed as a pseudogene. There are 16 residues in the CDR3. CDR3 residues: CASSKPGGQGTDTQYF. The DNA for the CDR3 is TGTGCCAGCAGCAAACCCGGGGGACAGGGCACAGATACGCAGTATTTT.

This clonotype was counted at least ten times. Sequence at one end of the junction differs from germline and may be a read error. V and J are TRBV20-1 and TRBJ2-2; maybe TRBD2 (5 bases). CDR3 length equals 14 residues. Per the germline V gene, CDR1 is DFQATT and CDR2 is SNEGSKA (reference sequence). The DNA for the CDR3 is TGCAGTGCGAGAGATCCTCAGAGGGCCGGGGAGCTGTTTTTT. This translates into CSARDPQRAGELFF.

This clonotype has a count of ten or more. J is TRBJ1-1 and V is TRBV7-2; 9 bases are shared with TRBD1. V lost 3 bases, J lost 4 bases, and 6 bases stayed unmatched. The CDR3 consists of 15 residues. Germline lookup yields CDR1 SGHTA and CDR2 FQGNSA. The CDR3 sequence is CASSLTQGAGTEAFF. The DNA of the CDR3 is TGTGCCAGCAGCTTGACACAGGGGGCGGGCACTGAAGCTTTCTTT.

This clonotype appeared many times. The chain's CDR3 is CASSLWDRGDYEQYF. DNA for the CDR3: TGTGCCAGCAGTTTATGGGACAGGGGGGACTACGAGCAGTACTTC. This chain links TRBV12-3 or TRBV12-4 with TRBJ2-7, with TRBD1 identical over 11 bases. This CDR3 region has 15 residues. Losses at the gene ends were 2 bases for V and 3 bases for J; bases not matched to a gene: 3.

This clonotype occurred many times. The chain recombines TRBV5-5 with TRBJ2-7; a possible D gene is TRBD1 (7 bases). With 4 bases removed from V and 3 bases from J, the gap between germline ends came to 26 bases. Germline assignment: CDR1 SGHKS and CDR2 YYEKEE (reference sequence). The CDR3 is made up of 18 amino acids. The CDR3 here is CASSAYRRGERALYEQYF. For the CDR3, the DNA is TGTGCCAGCAGCGCGTACCGCAGGGGGGAGAGAGCTCTCTACGAGCAGTACTTC.

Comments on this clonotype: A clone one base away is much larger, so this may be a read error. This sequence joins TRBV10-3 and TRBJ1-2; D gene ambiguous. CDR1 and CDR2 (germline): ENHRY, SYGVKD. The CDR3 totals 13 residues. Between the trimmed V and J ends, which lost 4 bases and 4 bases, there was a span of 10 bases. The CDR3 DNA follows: TGTGCCATCAGTGTTAGAAAGACCTATGGCTACACCTTC. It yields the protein CAISVRKTYGYTF.

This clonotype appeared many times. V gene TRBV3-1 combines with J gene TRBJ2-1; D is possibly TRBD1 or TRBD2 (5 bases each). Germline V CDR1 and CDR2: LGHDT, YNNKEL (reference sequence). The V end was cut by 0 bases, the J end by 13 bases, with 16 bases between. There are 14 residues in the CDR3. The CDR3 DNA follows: TGTGCCAGCAGCCAAGATACTAGGGGTCATGGACAGTTCTTC. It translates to CASSQDTRGHGQFF.

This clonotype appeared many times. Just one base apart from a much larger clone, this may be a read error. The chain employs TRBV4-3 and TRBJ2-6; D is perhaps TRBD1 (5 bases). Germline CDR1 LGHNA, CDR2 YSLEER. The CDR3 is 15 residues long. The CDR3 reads CASSQEYSGAKVLTF. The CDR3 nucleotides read TGCGCCAGCAGCCAAGAGTACTCTGGGGCCAAAGTCCTGACTTTC.

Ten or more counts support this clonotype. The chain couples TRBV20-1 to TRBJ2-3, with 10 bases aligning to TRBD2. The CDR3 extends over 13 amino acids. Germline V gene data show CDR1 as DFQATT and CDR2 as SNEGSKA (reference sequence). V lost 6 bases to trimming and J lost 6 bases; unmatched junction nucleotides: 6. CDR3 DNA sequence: TGCAGTGCGCTCACTAGCGGGACGGATACGCAGTATTTT. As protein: CSALTSGTDTQYF.

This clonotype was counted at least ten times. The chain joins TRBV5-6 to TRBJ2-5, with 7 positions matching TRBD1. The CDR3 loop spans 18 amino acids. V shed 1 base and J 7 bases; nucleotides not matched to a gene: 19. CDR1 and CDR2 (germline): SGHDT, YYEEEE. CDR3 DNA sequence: TGTGCCAGCAGCTTGTCGACGGATACAGGGGATCGGCGAGTGACCCAGTACTTC. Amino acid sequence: CASSLSTDTGDRRVTQYF.

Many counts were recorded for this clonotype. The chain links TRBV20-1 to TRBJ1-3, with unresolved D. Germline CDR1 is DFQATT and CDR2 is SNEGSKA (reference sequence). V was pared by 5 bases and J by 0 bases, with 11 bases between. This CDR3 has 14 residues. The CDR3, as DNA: TGCAGTGCTGATGACCGCCGCTCTGGAAACACCATATATTTT. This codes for CSADDRRSGNTIYF.

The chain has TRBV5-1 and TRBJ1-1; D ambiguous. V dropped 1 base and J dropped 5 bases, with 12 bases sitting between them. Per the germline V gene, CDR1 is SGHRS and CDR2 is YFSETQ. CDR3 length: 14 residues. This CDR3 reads CASSLSTFRTEAFF. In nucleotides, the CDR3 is TGCGCCAGCAGCTTGAGTACCTTCAGGACTGAAGCTTTCTTT.

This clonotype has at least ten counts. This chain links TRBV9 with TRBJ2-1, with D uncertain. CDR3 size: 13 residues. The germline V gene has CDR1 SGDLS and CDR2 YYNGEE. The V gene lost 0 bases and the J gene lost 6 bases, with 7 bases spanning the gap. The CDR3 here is CASSVEQVNEQFF. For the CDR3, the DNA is TGTGCCAGCAGCGTAGAACAAGTCAATGAGCAGTTCTTC.

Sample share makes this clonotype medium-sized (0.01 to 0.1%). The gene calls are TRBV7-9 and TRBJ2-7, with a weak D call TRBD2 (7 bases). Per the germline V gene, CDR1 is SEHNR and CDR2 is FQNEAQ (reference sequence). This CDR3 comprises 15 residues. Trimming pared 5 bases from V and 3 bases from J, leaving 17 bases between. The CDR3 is CASSLAGASYYEQYF. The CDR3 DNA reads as TGTGCCAGCAGCCTGGCGGGGGCATCCTACTACGAGCAGTACTTC.

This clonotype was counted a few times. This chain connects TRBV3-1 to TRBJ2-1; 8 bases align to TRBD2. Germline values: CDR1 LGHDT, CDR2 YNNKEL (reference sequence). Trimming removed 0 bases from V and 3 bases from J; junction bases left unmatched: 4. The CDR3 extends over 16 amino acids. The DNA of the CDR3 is TGTGCCAGCAGCCAAGATGGACTAGCAAACTACAATGAGCAGTTCTTC. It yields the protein CASSQDGLANYNEQFF.

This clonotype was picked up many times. DNA of the CDR3: TGTGCCAGCAGCCAAGAGGGAAGCGGGGGCCCTTTCGAGCAGTACTTC. Amino acids: CASSQEGSGGPFEQYF. This chain links TRBV3-1 with TRBJ2-7; 8 nucleotides line up with TRBD2. This CDR3 is 16 amino acids long. V lost 0 bases, J lost 6 bases, and 10 bases stayed unmatched. The germline CDR1 and CDR2 sequences are LGHDT and YNNKEL (reference sequence).

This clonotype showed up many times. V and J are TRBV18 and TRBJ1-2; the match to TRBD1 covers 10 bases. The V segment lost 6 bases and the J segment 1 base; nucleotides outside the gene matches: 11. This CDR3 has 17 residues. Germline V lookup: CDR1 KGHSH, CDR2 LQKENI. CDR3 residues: CASSPTTGGTFNYGYTF. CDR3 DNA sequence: TGTGCCAGCTCCCCAACGACAGGGGGCACCTTTAACTATGGCTACACCTTC.

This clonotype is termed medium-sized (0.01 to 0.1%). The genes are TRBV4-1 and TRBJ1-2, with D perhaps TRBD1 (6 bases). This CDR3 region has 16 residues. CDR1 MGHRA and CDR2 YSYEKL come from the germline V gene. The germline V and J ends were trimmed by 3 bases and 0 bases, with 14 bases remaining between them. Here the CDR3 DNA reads TGCGCCAGCAGCCATCCGGGACACCAATCTAACTATGGCTACACCTTC. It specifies CASSHPGHQSNYGYTF.

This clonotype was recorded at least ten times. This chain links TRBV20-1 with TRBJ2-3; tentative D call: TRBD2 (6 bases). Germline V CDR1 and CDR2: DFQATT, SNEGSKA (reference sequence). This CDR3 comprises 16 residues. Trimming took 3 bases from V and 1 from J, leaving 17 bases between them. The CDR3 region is CSASRVPSVRTDTQYF. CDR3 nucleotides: TGCAGTGCTAGTAGGGTGCCTAGCGTTCGCACAGATACGCAGTATTTT.